The sequence of this T cell receptor beta chain was determined in a study of T cells in Graves' hyperthyroidism and ophthalmopathy. Study details: Prior to any treatment, at the point of initial diagnosis, peripheral blood was collected.

On this clonotype: What it binds is unknown.

Source material for PBMCs was about 10 ml fresh peripheral blood. TCR beta CDR3 regions were amplified from RNA transcripts. The study used the HTBI primer set for a first-round RT-PCR of the TCR CDR3. TCRdb analysed the multiplex PCR reads with MiXCR anew, one entry per CDR3 protein. The table records over 300,000 distinct CDR3 sequences, about 14% of them present only once. General study points: Blood shared most expanded thyroid clonotypes above 0.001.

Germline V CDR1 and CDR2: SGHAT, FQNNGV. The CDR3 length is 16 residues. Trimming shortened V by 2 bases and J by 6 bases, and 20 bases separated the two germline ends. The sequence was obtained from a woman aged 60 to 75 with Graves' hyperthyroidism. J is TRBJ2-7 and V is TRBV11-2; unclear D gene. Material for sequencing was blood. Here the CDR3 DNA reads TGTGCCAGCAGCTTAAGAACCCAAGGGTTCGCCTGCGAGCAGTACTTC. This translates into CASSLRTQGFACEQYF.